This TCR beta chain was sequenced during a study of T cell responses to AZD1222 COVID-19 vaccine. Study-level points and caveats: Only a handful of AZD1222 recipients tested seropositive at baseline. Donors were largely white British and mainly female; clonal diversity was possibly underestimated. Spike-specific TCR breadth rose after two AZD1222 doses, and depth rose as well. Dominant at 160-218 and 743-854, vaccine-associated CD4 TCRs also spanned spike.

Comments on this clone: Antigen specificity is unknown.

The CDR3 covers 12 residues. Germline loops: CDR1 SGHDN, CDR2 FVKESK. V lost 1 base and J 11 bases, leaving 11 bases between the germline ends. Profiling relied on immunoSEQ multiplex PCR, and the TCRdb table lists in-frame clones only, not all of them. The repertoire holds roughly 150,000 clones, more than 85% seen once, with over 1.1% in the top ten. Sequences were derived from peripheral blood, sampled on day 0 of AZD1222 vaccination. The clonotype was recovered from an adult in good health. The chain couples TRBV14 to TRBJ1-1; a possible D gene is TRBD1 (6 bases). DNA of the CDR3: TGTGCCAGCAGCCAAGTGACAGGCCGGGCTTTCTTT. This encodes CASSQVTGRAFF. Full variable domain (missing parts from reference TRBV14 and TRBJ1-1): EAGVTQFPSHSVIEKGQTVTLRCDPISGHDNLYWYRRVMGKEIKFLLHFVKESKQDESGMPNNRFLAERTGGTYSTLKVQPAELEDSGVYFCASSQVTGRAFFGQGTRLTVV.